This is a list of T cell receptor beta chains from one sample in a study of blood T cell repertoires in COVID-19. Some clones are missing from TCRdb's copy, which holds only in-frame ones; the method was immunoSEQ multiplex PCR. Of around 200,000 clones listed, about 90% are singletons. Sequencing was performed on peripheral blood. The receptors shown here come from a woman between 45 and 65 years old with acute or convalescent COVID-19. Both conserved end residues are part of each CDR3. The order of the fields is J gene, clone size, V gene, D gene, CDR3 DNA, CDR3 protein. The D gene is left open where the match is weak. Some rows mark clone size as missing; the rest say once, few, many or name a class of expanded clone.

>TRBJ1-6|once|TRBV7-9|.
TGTGCCAGCAGCATGGGAGATTCACCCCTCCACTTT
CASSMGDSPLHF
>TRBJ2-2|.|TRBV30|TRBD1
TGTGCCTGGGGCAGGGGGTCCTCGGGGAACACCGGGGAGCTGTTTTTT
CAWGRGSSGNTGELFF
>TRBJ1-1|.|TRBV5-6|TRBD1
TGTGCCAGCAGCATCAGACAGGGGGGAGAAGCTTTCTTT
CASSIRQGGEAFF
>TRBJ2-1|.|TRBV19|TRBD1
TGTGCCAGTAGACCCACGACAGGGGCTGGCTACAATGAGCAGTTCTTC
CASRPTTGAGYNEQFF
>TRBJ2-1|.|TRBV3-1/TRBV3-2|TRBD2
TGTGCCAGCAGCCAGGGACTAGCGGGGAATGAGCAGTTCTTC
CASSQGLAGNEQFF
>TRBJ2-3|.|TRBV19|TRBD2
TGTGCCAGTAGTATCACAAGCGGGAGGGCGGATACGCAGTATTTT
CASSITSGRADTQYF
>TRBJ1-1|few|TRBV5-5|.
TGTGCCAGCAGCTTCAGGGTTGGGGACACTGAAGCTTTCTTT
CASSFRVGDTEAFF
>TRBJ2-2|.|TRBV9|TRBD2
TGTGCCAGCAGCAAACTAGCGGGAGTGGTGAACACCGGGGAGCTGTTTTTT
CASSKLAGVVNTGELFF
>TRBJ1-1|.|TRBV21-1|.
TGTGCCAGCAGCAAGGCCAGGGCTACGAACACTGAAGCTTTCTTT
CASSKARATNTEAFF
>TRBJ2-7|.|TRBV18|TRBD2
TGTGCCAGCTCGCTGACTAGCGGGGGCCCCTACGAGCAGTACTTC
CASSLTSGGPYEQYF
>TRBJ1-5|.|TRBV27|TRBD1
TGTGCCAGCAGCCAATATGGACAGGGCCTAGATCAGCCCCAGCATTTT
CASSQYGQGLDQPQHF
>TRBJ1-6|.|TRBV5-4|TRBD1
TGTGCCAGCAGCAGACAGGGTTCACCCCTCCACTTT
CASSRQGSPLHF
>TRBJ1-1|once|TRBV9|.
TGTGCCAGCAGCTCCATGGGGGGGACGTTTCCTGAAGCTTTCTTT
CASSSMGGTFPEAFF
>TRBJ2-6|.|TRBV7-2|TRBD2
TGTGCCAGCAGCCTGGGACTAGCGGGGGTCCCGTCTGGGGCCAACGTCCTGACTTTC
CASSLGLAGVPSGANVLTF
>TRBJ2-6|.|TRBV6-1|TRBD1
TGTGCCAGCAGTGACCAGGGGGCTGGGGCCAACGTCCTGACTTTC
CASSDQGAGANVLTF
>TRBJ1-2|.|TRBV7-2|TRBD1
TGTGCCAGCAGCTGGGACAGGGAGGGGGGCTACACCTTC
CASSWDREGGYTF
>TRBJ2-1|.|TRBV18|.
TGTGCCAGCTCACGTGGTAGCGTTAATGAGCAGTTCTTC
CASSRGSVNEQFF
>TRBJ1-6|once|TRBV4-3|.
TGCGCCAGCAGCCAAGTACATACTAAATATAATTCACCCCTCCACTTT
CASSQVHTKYNSPLHF
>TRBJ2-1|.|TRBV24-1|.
TGTGCCACCAGTGATTGGGGAACAGGGGAGCAGTTCTTC
CATSDWGTGEQFF
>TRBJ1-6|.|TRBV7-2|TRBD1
TGTGCCAGCAGCAAAGGGACAGGGAGTTCACCCCTCCACTTT
CASSKGTGSSPLHF
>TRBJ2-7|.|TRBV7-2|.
TGTGCCAGCAGCTTACAGGGGACGAGTGGTCGGGAGCAGTACTTC
CASSLQGTSGREQYF
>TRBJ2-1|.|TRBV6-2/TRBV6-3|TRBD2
TGTGCCAGCAGTTACCAGCGGGAGACTGGCGAGCAGTTCTTC
CASSYQRETGEQFF
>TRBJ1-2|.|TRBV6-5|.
TGTGCCAGCAGTTCTATACCGGGTCCCAACTTCTATGGCTACACCTTC
CASSSIPGPNFYGYTF
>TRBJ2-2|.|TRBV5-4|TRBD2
TGTGCCAGCAGCGGACCCGGGACTAGCGGGACCGTAACCGGGGAGCTGTTTTTT
CASSGPGTSGTVTGELFF
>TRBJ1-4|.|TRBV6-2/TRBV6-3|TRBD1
TGTGCCAGCAGCCATGGACAGGGGGACTGGAATGAAAAACTGTTTTTT
CASSHGQGDWNEKLFF
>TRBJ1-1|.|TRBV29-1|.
TGCAGCGTTGCCTTTGAGAGGCACACTGAAGCTTTCTTT
CSVAFERHTEAFF